The source of this TCR beta chain is a study of early T cells in non-severe SARS-CoV-2 infection. Study as a whole: Alpha and beta chains were unpaired, from unsorted whole-blood bulk RNA.

This clonotype was detected many times. The antigen remains unidentified. Study-wide points: A preference for anti-spike CD8 responses marked VDJdb matching, which missed private and CD4 specificities.

Each cDNA molecule carried a unique molecular identifier. MiXCR was run by TCRdb on the 5' RACE reads, yielding one entry per CDR3 protein. The sample lists some 44,000 distinct CDR3 sequences, less than 6.5% occurring once. Sequencing was performed on whole blood, taken at baseline. The TCR sequence derives from an adult who was a healthcare worker with PCR-confirmed SARS-CoV-2 infection or an uninfected control (not recorded which).

In DNA form, the CDR3 reads TGCGCCAGCAGTGAGTACCCTAGCGGGGGACTCACAGATACGCAGTATTTT. Amino acid sequence: CASSEYPSGGLTDTQYF. The genes are TRBV10-1 and TRBJ2-3; 10 bases match TRBD2. The trim removed 1 base at V and 2 bases at J, leaving 6 bases unmatched. The CDR3 length is 17 residues. Germline lookup yields CDR1 WNHNN and CDR2 SYGVQD (reference sequence).